This passage covers 13 T cell receptor beta chains from one sample sequenced in a study of Ad26.COV2.S vaccination and SARS-CoV-2 variants. The sample's treatment: roughly 20 received Ad26.COV2.S at low or high dose, single or two shots; five or six received placebo; per-sample allocation not given. Samples analyzed were those drawn on day 63 after the first vaccine or placebo injection. Assay: immunoSEQ multiplex PCR; the TCRdb copy retains only in-frame clones and omits some. The sample lists roughly 350,000 clones, around 87% occurring once. The starting material was peripheral blood, obtained in a trial of Ad26.COV2.S vaccine versus placebo. The source is a person between 18 and 65 years old who received the Ad26.COV2.S COVID-19 vaccine or a placebo.

The chain joins TRBV10-3 to TRBJ1-1; D gene unclear. The CDR3 has 15 residues. V was clipped by 4 bases and J by 1 base, with 13 bases between them. Germline CDR1 ENHRY, CDR2 SYGVKD. CDR3 in DNA: TGTGCCATCAGTGGCTCAGGTTCTAGGAACACTGAAGCTTTCTTT. This gives the protein CAISGSGSRNTEAFF.

V usage is TRBV7-6 and J usage is TRBJ2-1; 10 positions agree with TRBD1. Per germline, CDR1 SGHVS and CDR2 FNYEAQ. The trim removed 5 bases at V and 4 bases at J, leaving 8 bases unmatched. This CDR3 region has 16 residues. CDR3 in amino acids: CASSLNRDRGYNEQFF. DNA for the CDR3: TGTGCCAGCAGCCTAAACCGGGACAGGGGATACAATGAGCAGTTCTTC.

The chain is built from TRBV5-1 and TRBJ2-5, with 11 bases lining up with TRBD1. The germline CDR1 and CDR2 sequences are SGHRS and YFSETQ. Losses at the gene ends were 4 bases for V and 5 bases for J; bases not matched to a gene: 10. The CDR3 is made up of 16 amino acids. The CDR3 DNA is TGCGCCAGCAGCACCTCAGGGACAGGGGGGCCGGAGACCCAGTACTTC. Protein product: CASSTSGTGGPETQYF.

A note on this clone: A read error may account for a junction end that differs from germline. This rearrangement joins TRBV6-5 to TRBJ1-1; 7 positions match TRBD1. This CDR3 is 13 amino acids long. Germline CDR1 reads MNHEY; CDR2 reads SVGAGI. CDR3 protein: CASSYGGGQGGLF. The CDR3 bases are TGTGCCAGCAGTTACGGGGGAGGGCAGGGGGGTCTCTTT.

V is TRBV11-2 and J is TRBJ2-1; 12 bases are shared with TRBD2. V lost 1 base and J lost 8; bases outside the gene matches: 3. Germline lookup yields CDR1 SGHAT and CDR2 FQNNGV. The CDR3 contains 15 residues. The CDR3 DNA follows: TGTGCCAGCAGCTTAGTACTAGCGGGGGGCGATGAGCAGTTCTTC. This encodes CASSLVLAGGDEQFF. Full variable domain (missing parts from reference TRBV11-2 and TRBJ2-1): EAGVAQSPRYKIIEKRQSVAFWCNPISGHATLYWYQQILGQGPKLLIQFQNNGVVDDSQLPKDRFSAERLKGVDSTLKIQPAKLEDSAVYLCASSLVLAGGDEQFFGPGTRLTVL.

V gene TRBV6-5 combines with J gene TRBJ1-6; 7 bases agree with TRBD1. This CDR3 contains 14 residues. The trim removed 10 bases at V and 9 bases at J, leaving 12 bases unmatched. Germline CDR1 and CDR2: MNHEY and SVGAGI. CDR3 sequence reads: CAILGTASSSPLHF. As DNA, the CDR3 is TGTGCCATTCTGGGGACAGCCAGTAGTTCACCCCTCCACTTT.

The rearrangement joins TRBV12-3 or TRBV12-4 to TRBJ1-1; D is unclear. Trimming shortened V by 1 base and J by 7 bases, and 7 bases separated the two germline ends. CDR3 length: 12 amino acids. CDR3 in DNA: TGTGCCAGCAGTTTAGGGCAGAATGAAGCTTTCTTT. Translating gives CASSLGQNEAFF.

V is TRBV30 and J is TRBJ1-1; D is perhaps TRBD1 (6 bases). Between the trimmed V and J ends, which lost 0 bases and 5 bases, there was a span of 10 bases. The CDR3 covers 13 residues. Germline V gene data show CDR1 as GTSNPN and CDR2 as SVGIG (reference sequence). CDR3 sequence reads: CAWSVGASTEAFF. In DNA form, the CDR3 reads TGTGCCTGGAGTGTGGGGGCTAGTACTGAAGCTTTCTTT.

This clone was seen just once. The chain combines TRBV4-1 with TRBJ2-7, with D possibly TRBD1 on 5 matching bases. Germline loops: CDR1 MGHRA, CDR2 YSYEKL. This CDR3 is 14 amino acids long. V was trimmed by 1 base and J by 2 bases, leaving 9 bases between them. Here the CDR3 DNA reads TGCGCCAGCAGCCAAGCCGCAGGGACCTACGAGCAGTACTTC. Its translation: CASSQAAGTYEQYF.

V gene TRBV7-8 combines with J gene TRBJ2-3, with D tentatively TRBD1 or TRBD2 (5 bases each). V lost 4 bases and J lost 2, with 10 bases in between. Per germline, CDR1 SGHVS and CDR2 FQNEAQ. The CDR3 consists of 14 residues. The DNA of the CDR3 is TGTGCCAGCAGCTCGACGGGGCACACAGATACGCAGTATTTT. The encoded protein is CASSSTGHTDTQYF.

As to this clone: The same CDR3 is also encoded by other DNA sequences in this sample. The rearrangement joins TRBV5-1 to TRBJ2-7, with 9 nucleotides matching TRBD1. The CDR3 spans 14 residues. From germline, CDR1 is SGHRS and CDR2 YFSETQ. Trimming cost V 0 bases and J 5 bases; bases outside gene matches: 3. CDR3 bases: TGCGCCAGCAGCTTGGCGGACAGGGGTGACGAGCAGTACTTC. This sequence encodes CASSLADRGDEQYF.

The genes are TRBV4-2 and TRBJ1-2; 7 bases are a match to TRBD1. The J segment lost 4 bases and the V segment lost 0 bases, leaving 5 bases of the junction unmatched. Germline CDR1 reads LGHNA; CDR2 reads YNFKEQ. The CDR3 is 15 amino acids. The CDR3 coding sequence is TGTGCCAGCAGCCAAGATCGAGGGACAGCCTATGGCTACACCTTC. Translated: CASSQDRGTAYGYTF.

The chain uses TRBV11-2 and TRBJ1-6; no reliable D call. This CDR3 is 15 amino acids long. Trimming took 0 bases from V and 8 from J, leaving 11 bases between them. The germline CDR1 and CDR2 sequences are SGHAT and FQNNGV. CDR3 residues: CASSLEPRRDSPLHF. The CDR3, as DNA: TGTGCCAGCAGCTTAGAACCGCGTAGGGATTCACCCCTCCACTTT.